The 2 T cell receptor beta chains below were found in one sample sequenced in a study of blood T cell repertoires in COVID-19 (dated by TCRdb to the early 2020s). The protocol used for the library was the immunoSEQ multiplex PCR assay. TCRdb re-hosts the immuneACCESS table, in-frame sequences only. Its copies lack some clones; in the studies checked, an unresolved V gene accounts for under half of them, and the cause for the rest is not known. The sample table holds about 250,000 clones, of which around nine tenths were seen once. The top ten constitute 1.5% to 2% of the sample. The specimen sequenced was peripheral blood. The receptors were gathered from a woman in her fifties or sixties who had recovered from COVID-19.

The rearrangement joins TRBV3-1 (or the pseudogene TRBV3-2) to TRBJ2-7, with 8 bases matching TRBD1. Germline-derived CDR1 and CDR2 are LGHDT and YNNKEL (reference sequence). The CDR3 runs to 14 residues. The trim removed 4 bases at V and 5 bases at J, leaving 7 bases unmatched. CDR3 DNA sequence: TGTGCCAGCAGCCCCAGGGCAGGGGGCGACGAGCAGTACTTC. Its protein product is CASSPRAGGDEQYF.

The CDR3 loop reads CASSLGTGGRNQPQHF. Here the CDR3 DNA reads TGTGCCAGCAGTTTAGGAACGGGGGGTCGGAATCAGCCCCAGCATTTT. The rearrangement joins TRBV28 to TRBJ1-5, with D maybe TRBD1 (5 bases). The length of the CDR3 is 16 residues. V was clipped by 2 bases and J by 4 bases, with 15 bases between them. Germline assignment: CDR1 MDHEN and CDR2 SYDVKM.